The present T cell receptor (beta chain) was sequenced within a study of neurological immune-mediated disorders. Study conclusions and caveats: The greatest TCR clonal expansion occurred in HTLV-1-associated myelopathy and the least in multiple sclerosis, which fell below healthy controls. One cluster of related CDR3 sequences contained, by phylogenetic grouping, the repertoires of 18 of 34 multiple sclerosis patients and formed a possible signature.

This CDR3 region has 15 residues. The germline gives CDR1 SGHRS, CDR2 YFSETQ. Between the trimmed V and J ends, which lost 6 bases and 1 base, there was a span of 17 bases. This clonotype occurred many times. The antigen remains unidentified. The unsorted libraries were produced from 2 million PBMCs held at -80 C. The cDNA was synthesized by 5'RACE incorporating 10-nucleotide random UMIs. TCRdb re-called the 5' RACE reads with MiXCR, one entry per CDR3 protein. The table includes about 120,000 distinct CDR3 sequences, roughly 3.1% detected once. This TCR came from a woman in her 30s with multiple sclerosis. The sequenced sample consisted of PBMCs. The chain combines TRBV5-1 with TRBJ2-7, with D perhaps TRBD1 (5 bases). The CDR3 spells CASIQGGTGSYEQYF. The CDR3 DNA reads as TGCGCCAGCATTCAGGGCGGTACCGGGTCCTACGAGCAGTACTTC.